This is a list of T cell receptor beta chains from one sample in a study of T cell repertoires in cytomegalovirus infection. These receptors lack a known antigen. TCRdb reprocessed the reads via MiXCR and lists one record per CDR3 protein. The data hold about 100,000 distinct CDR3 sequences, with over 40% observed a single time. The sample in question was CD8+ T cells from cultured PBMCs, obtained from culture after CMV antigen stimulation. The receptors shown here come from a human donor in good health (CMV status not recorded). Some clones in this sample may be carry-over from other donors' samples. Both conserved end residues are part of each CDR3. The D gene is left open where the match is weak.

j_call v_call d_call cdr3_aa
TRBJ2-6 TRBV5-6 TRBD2 CASSGSTSGGYSGANVLTF
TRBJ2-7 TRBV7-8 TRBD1 CASSLMDRGSYEQYF
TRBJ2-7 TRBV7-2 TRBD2 CASSSSTGGAYEQYF
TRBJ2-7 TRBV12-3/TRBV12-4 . CASSSSGLPSYEQYF
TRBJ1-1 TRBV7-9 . CACSLGGIEAFF
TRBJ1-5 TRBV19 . CASSMGTASDQPQHF
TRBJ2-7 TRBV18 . CASSPGVFAYEQYF
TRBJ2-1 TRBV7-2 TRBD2 CASSLEETSDYNEQFF
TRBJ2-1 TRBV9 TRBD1 CASSPGTGKDEQFF
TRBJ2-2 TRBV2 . CASSADRAYTGELFF
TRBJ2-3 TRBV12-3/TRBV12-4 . CASSLGQSTQCF
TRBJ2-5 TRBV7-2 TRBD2 CASSFKARAGVQETQYF
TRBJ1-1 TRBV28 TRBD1 CASSLSRTGENTEAFF
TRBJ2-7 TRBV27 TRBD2 CASSLSSGDSYEQYF
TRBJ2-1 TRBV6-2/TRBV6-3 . CASSSRTETAYNEQFF
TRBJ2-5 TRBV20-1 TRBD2 CSARGEIGTSGGERETQYF
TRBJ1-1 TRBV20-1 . CSASWGTEAFF
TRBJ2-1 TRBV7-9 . CASSLAGTLYNEQFF
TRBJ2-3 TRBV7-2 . CASSLAWGGAYTDTQYF
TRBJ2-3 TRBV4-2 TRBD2 CASSQDVKRGFNTDTQYF
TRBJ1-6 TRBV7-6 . CASRRERDYNSPLHF
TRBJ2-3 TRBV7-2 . CASSLGPGLDTQYF
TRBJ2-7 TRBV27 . CASSLSSGPQREQYF
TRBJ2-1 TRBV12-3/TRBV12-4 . CASSLTSLGDEQFF
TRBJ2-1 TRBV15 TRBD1 CATSRSGQVVDEQFF
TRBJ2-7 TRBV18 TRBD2 CASSRGLAGDYEQYF
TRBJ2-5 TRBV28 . CASSFRDKPFQETQYF
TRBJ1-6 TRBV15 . CATSRDREQGPRSPLHF
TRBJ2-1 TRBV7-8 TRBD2 CASSPHVGGDFYNEQFF
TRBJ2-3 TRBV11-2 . CASSPPWTSTDTQYF
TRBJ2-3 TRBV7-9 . CASSLSSSTDTQYF
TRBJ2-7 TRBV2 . CASSEPDASSYEQYF
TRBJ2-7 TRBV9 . CASSVAGTAIAYEQYF
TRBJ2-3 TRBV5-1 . CASSLAGPEDTQYF
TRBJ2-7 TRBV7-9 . CASSSRQEDYEQYF
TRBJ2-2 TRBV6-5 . CASSYAGADTGELFF
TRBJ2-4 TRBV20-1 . CSARDIIFGTVDKNIQYF
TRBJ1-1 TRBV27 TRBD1 CASSLGQGEVEAFF
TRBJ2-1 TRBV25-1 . CASSYSLSSYNEQFF
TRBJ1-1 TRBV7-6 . CASSVGGVTEAFF
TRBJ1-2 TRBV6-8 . CASSYSTPGGYGYTF
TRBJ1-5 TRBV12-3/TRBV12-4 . CASSTLPPGFKGENQPQHF
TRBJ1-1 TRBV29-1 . CSVDSILVGTEAFF
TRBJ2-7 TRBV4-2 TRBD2 CASSPTGGPREQYF
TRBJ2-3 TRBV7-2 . CASSLFWGTDTQYF
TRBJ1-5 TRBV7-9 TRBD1 CASSPGTVSNQPQHF
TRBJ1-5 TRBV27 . CASRSSPGRPQHF
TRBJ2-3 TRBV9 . CASSVEGTSTDTQYF
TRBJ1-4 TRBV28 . CASSLWGKANEKLFF
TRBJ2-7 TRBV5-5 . CASSHFQAHYEQYF
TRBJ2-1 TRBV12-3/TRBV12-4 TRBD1 CASSLPGQGSNEQFF
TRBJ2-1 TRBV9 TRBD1 CASSLRQGSLTYNEQFF
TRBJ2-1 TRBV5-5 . CASSLEGRRGYNEQFF
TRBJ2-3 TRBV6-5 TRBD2 CASSYFAGGPDTQYF